Listed below are T cell receptor beta chains from one sample, sequenced in a study of blood T cell repertoires in COVID-19. Sequenced by immunoSEQ multiplex PCR; TCRdb stores in-frame clones only, minus some. There are hundreds of thousands of clones in the sample; about 90% occur only once, and less than 2.5% lies in the top ten. The specimen sequenced was PBMCs or T cells enriched from blood (not recorded which). The source of these receptors is a woman between 18 and 29 years old who had recovered from COVID-19. Both conserved end residues are part of each CDR3. The D gene is left open where the match is weak. For some rows the clone size is stated as once, few or many, or as a class when expanded; others skip it.

D: TRBD1; V: TRBV7-9; size: -; J: TRBJ1-1; CDR3: CASSQPDTDRGGSEAFF; DNA: TGTGCCAGCAGCCAACCGGATACGGACAGGGGAGGATCTGAAGCTTTCTTT
D: TRBD1; V: TRBV11-3; size: once; J: TRBJ1-1; CDR3: CASSLDLAGGTEAFF; DNA: TGTGCCAGCAGCTTAGATTTGGCAGGGGGCACTGAAGCTTTCTTT
D: TRBD1; V: TRBV5-1; size: -; J: TRBJ1-4; CDR3: CASRGQGGSNEKLFF; DNA: TGCGCCAGCAGAGGACAGGGTGGGTCTAATGAAAAACTGTTTTTT
D: -; V: TRBV27; size: -; J: TRBJ1-2; CDR3: CASSPLSGYGYTF; DNA: TGTGCCAGCAGTCCCCTTTCAGGCTATGGCTACACCTTC
D: -; V: TRBV5-5; size: -; J: TRBJ1-2; CDR3: CASSLGYGGNYGYTF; DNA: TGTGCCAGCAGCTTGGGATATGGGGGGAACTATGGCTACACCTTC
D: TRBD1; V: TRBV7-2; size: -; J: TRBJ2-2; CDR3: CASSFWDSRNTGELFF; DNA: TGTGCCAGCAGCTTCTGGGACAGCCGGAACACCGGGGAGCTGTTTTTT
D: TRBD1; V: TRBV19; size: -; J: TRBJ1-1; CDR3: CASRKNPTGGNTEAFF; DNA: TGTGCCAGTAGGAAAAATCCGACAGGGGGGAACACTGAAGCTTTCTTT
D: TRBD1; V: TRBV12-3/TRBV12-4; size: -; J: TRBJ1-3; CDR3: CASTNGGGQVIYF; DNA: TGTGCCAGCACCAATGGGGGGGGACAGGTCATATATTTT
D: TRBD1; V: TRBV6-6; size: -; J: TRBJ1-6; CDR3: CASSRQGLSSYNSPLHF; DNA: TGTGCCAGCAGTCGACAGGGGCTGAGCTCCTATAATTCACCCCTCCACTTT
D: -; V: TRBV29-1; size: -; J: TRBJ2-1; CDR3: CSVAHSGSLSSYNEQFF; DNA: TGCAGCGTCGCTCACAGCGGGTCTCTAAGCTCCTACAATGAGCAGTTCTTC
D: TRBD1; V: TRBV4-2; size: -; J: TRBJ1-5; CDR3: CASSREQGTHLQDSNQPQHF; DNA: TGTGCCAGCAGCCGCGAACAGGGGACTCACCTTCAAGATAGCAATCAGCCCCAGCATTTT
D: -; V: TRBV25-1; size: -; J: TRBJ1-3; CDR3: CASSARGGGNTIYF; DNA: TGTGCCAGCAGTGCCCGCGGAGGTGGAAACACCATATATTTT
D: TRBD1; V: TRBV28; size: -; J: TRBJ1-2; CDR3: CASMDDRGYRNYGYTF; DNA: TGTGCCAGCATGGATGACAGGGGCTATCGGAACTATGGCTACACCTTC
D: TRBD1; V: TRBV7-2; size: -; J: TRBJ1-5; CDR3: CASSFTSDRRDQPQHF; DNA: TGTGCCAGCAGCTTCACGTCGGACAGGAGGGATCAGCCCCAGCATTTT
D: TRBD1; V: TRBV5-4; size: once; J: TRBJ1-4; CDR3: CASSTRTQGGEKLFF; DNA: TGTGCCAGCAGCACCCGGACGCAGGGGGGTGAAAAACTGTTTTTT
D: -; V: TRBV10-3; size: -; J: TRBJ2-2; CDR3: CAISDPRDKAGELFF; DNA: TGTGCCATCAGTGACCCCAGGGATAAAGCCGGGGAGCTGTTTTTT
D: TRBD1; V: TRBV11-3; size: -; J: TRBJ2-1; CDR3: CASSQYRGNEQFF; DNA: TGTGCCAGCAGCCAATACAGGGGGAATGAGCAGTTCTTC
D: -; V: TRBV6-1; size: -; J: TRBJ1-2; CDR3: CASSEALEGSYGYTF; DNA: TGTGCCAGCAGTGAAGCATTGGAGGGGAGCTATGGCTACACCTTC
D: TRBD2; V: TRBV27; size: -; J: TRBJ2-5; CDR3: CASDPGLAGTNQETQYF; DNA: TGTGCCAGCGATCCGGGACTAGCGGGGACAAACCAAGAGACCCAGTACTTC
D: -; V: TRBV2; size: once; J: TRBJ1-2; CDR3: CATHMEPRGYGYTF; DNA: TGTGCCACCCACATGGAACCTAGGGGCTATGGCTACACCTTC
D: TRBD1; V: TRBV5-4; size: -; J: TRBJ2-1; CDR3: CASRDRGNPNEQFF; DNA: TGTGCCAGCAGGGACAGGGGGAATCCCAATGAGCAGTTCTTC
D: TRBD2; V: TRBV19; size: -; J: TRBJ2-1; CDR3: CASSTLAGVTDEQFF; DNA: TGTGCCAGTAGTACACTAGCGGGGGTTACCGATGAGCAGTTCTTC
D: -; V: TRBV9; size: -; J: TRBJ2-2; CDR3: CASRGAASNTGELFF; DNA: TGTGCCAGCAGGGGGGCGGCTTCGAACACCGGGGAGCTGTTTTTT
D: -; V: TRBV5-1; size: -; J: TRBJ2-7; CDR3: CASSLTTGTSYEQYF; DNA: TGCGCCAGCAGCTTAACCACAGGGACCTCCTACGAGCAGTACTTC
D: -; V: TRBV5-5; size: -; J: TRBJ1-1; CDR3: CASSLSDYPEAFF; DNA: TGTGCCAGCAGCTTGTCAGATTATCCTGAAGCTTTCTTT
D: TRBD2; V: TRBV7-2; size: once; J: TRBJ2-1; CDR3: CASSFTGLSSEQFF; DNA: TGTGCCAGCAGCTTCACGGGACTATCGAGTGAGCAGTTCTTC
D: TRBD2; V: TRBV13; size: -; J: TRBJ2-2; CDR3: CASRGSIAGLMSGELFF; DNA: TGTGCCAGCAGAGGGTCCATAGCGGGTCTTATGTCCGGGGAGCTGTTTTTT
D: -; V: TRBV18; size: -; J: TRBJ1-4; CDR3: CASSLSATNEKLFF; DNA: TGTGCCAGCTCACTGTCAGCAACTAATGAAAAACTGTTTTTT
D: TRBD1; V: TRBV7-9; size: -; J: TRBJ2-7; CDR3: CASSPRTGEYEQYF; DNA: TGTGCCAGCAGCCCACGGACAGGGGAATACGAGCAGTACTTC
D: -; V: TRBV6-5; size: -; J: TRBJ1-2; CDR3: CASLRQGTNYGYTF; DNA: TGTGCCAGTCTCAGGCAGGGGACTAACTATGGCTACACCTTC
D: -; V: TRBV5-1; size: -; J: TRBJ2-1; CDR3: CASHISGAYNEQFF; DNA: TGCGCCAGCCATATTTCGGGAGCATACAATGAGCAGTTCTTC
D: -; V: TRBV6-5; size: -; J: TRBJ1-2; CDR3: CASSDSRANYGYTF; DNA: TGTGCCAGCAGTGACTCCAGGGCGAACTATGGCTACACCTTC
D: TRBD1; V: TRBV4-3; size: once; J: TRBJ1-4; CDR3: CASSRWPDRGEKLFF; DNA: TGCGCCAGCAGCCGATGGCCCGACAGGGGTGAAAAACTGTTTTTT
D: TRBD1; V: TRBV5-5; size: -; J: TRBJ1-1; CDR3: CASSFDRGFRTEAFF; DNA: TGTGCCAGCAGCTTTGACAGGGGATTTCGCACTGAAGCTTTCTTT
D: -; V: TRBV11-3; size: few; J: TRBJ1-2; CDR3: CASSQFTGSMSYTF; DNA: TGTGCCAGCAGCCAATTCACAGGTTCTATGAGCTACACCTTC
D: -; V: TRBV7-3; size: -; J: TRBJ1-1; CDR3: CASNGGAFTEAFF; DNA: TGTGCCAGCAATGGGGGGGCGTTCACTGAAGCTTTCTTT
D: -; V: TRBV11-2; size: -; J: TRBJ1-3; CDR3: CASSLEEPGWSGNTIYF; DNA: TGTGCCAGCAGCTTAGAAGAGCCAGGATGGTCAGGAAACACCATATATTTT
D: TRBD2; V: TRBV5-4; size: -; J: TRBJ2-7; CDR3: CASSFWLAGGKYEQYF; DNA: TGTGCCAGCAGCTTTTGGCTAGCGGGAGGCAAATACGAGCAGTACTTC
D: -; V: TRBV7-2; size: -; J: TRBJ1-5; CDR3: CASSLGGQMDEPQHF; DNA: TGTGCCAGCAGCTTAGGCGGACAAATGGACGAACCCCAGCATTTT
D: -; V: TRBV5-1; size: -; J: TRBJ1-4; CDR3: CASSDPGGQNEKLFF; DNA: TGCGCCAGCAGCGACCCCGGCGGACAAAATGAAAAACTGTTTTTT
D: -; V: TRBV19; size: -; J: TRBJ2-4; CDR3: CASSIVRDSQYF; DNA: TGTGCCAGTAGTATAGTCAGGGATTCACAGTACTTC
D: -; V: TRBV20-1; size: -; J: TRBJ1-1; CDR3: CSASRGGTVAEAFF; DNA: TGCAGTGCTAGTCGGGGTGGAACAGTAGCTGAAGCTTTCTTT
D: -; V: TRBV10-2; size: once; J: TRBJ1-1; CDR3: CASGPGSEAFF; DNA: TGCGCCAGCGGGCCTGGATCTGAAGCTTTCTTT
D: -; V: TRBV12-5; size: -; J: TRBJ2-5; CDR3: CASGLPTLETQYF; DNA: TGTGCTAGTGGTTTGCCTACGTTGGAGACCCAGTACTTC
D: -; V: TRBV11-1; size: -; J: TRBJ2-1; CDR3: CAGGNNYNEQFF; DNA: TGTGCAGGGGGTAATAACTACAATGAGCAGTTCTTC
D: TRBD1; V: TRBV28; size: once; J: TRBJ2-2; CDR3: CASRLTGANTGELFF; DNA: TGTGCCAGCAGACTCACAGGGGCGAACACCGGGGAGCTGTTTTTT
D: -; V: TRBV18; size: -; J: TRBJ2-2; CDR3: CASSPARELFF; DNA: TGTGCCAGCTCCCCCGCGCGAGAGCTGTTTTTT
D: TRBD1; V: TRBV28; size: -; J: TRBJ1-2; CDR3: CASQKGGIGTAYGYTF; DNA: TGTGCCAGCCAAAAAGGGGGTATAGGGACAGCCTATGGCTACACCTTC
D: -; V: TRBV12-2; size: -; J: TRBJ2-1; CDR3: CASRSPNFLSGIAYNEQFF; DNA: TGTGCAAGTCGCTCCCCGAACTTTTTGTCCGGGATCGCCTACAATGAGCAGTTCTTC
D: TRBD1; V: TRBV7-6; size: -; J: TRBJ2-7; CDR3: CASSFGQGPAPGREFFYEQYF; DNA: TGTGCCAGCAGCTTTGGACAGGGGCCCGCTCCGGGGAGGGAGTTTTTTTACGAGCAGTACTTC
D: -; V: TRBV7-9; size: -; J: TRBJ1-4; CDR3: CASSLVGAGEKLFF; DNA: TGTGCCAGCAGCTTAGTGGGGGCGGGTGAAAAACTGTTTTTT
D: -; V: TRBV19; size: -; J: TRBJ2-1; CDR3: CASSIAGSASNSGEQFF; DNA: TGTGCCAGTAGTATAGCCGGGTCGGCGTCTAATTCTGGTGAGCAGTTCTTC
D: -; V: TRBV5-1; size: once; J: TRBJ1-1; CDR3: CASSFAPSPSSTEAFF; DNA: TGCGCCAGCAGCTTTGCCCCGAGCCCTAGCAGCACTGAAGCTTTCTTT
D: TRBD1; V: TRBV2; size: -; J: TRBJ1-6; CDR3: CASFPGQGETRSPLHF; DNA: TGTGCCAGCTTCCCGGGACAGGGGGAGACTCGGTCACCCCTCCACTTT
D: -; V: TRBV18; size: -; J: TRBJ2-2; CDR3: CASSLSPMLTGELFF; DNA: TGTGCCAGCTCACTGAGCCCAATGCTCACCGGGGAGCTGTTTTTT
D: -; V: TRBV7-6; size: -; J: TRBJ1-4; CDR3: CASSLQGTNEKLFF; DNA: TGTGCCAGCAGCTTACAGGGAACTAATGAAAAACTGTTTTTT
D: -; V: TRBV7-9; size: -; J: TRBJ2-2; CDR3: CASSPQTAVTGELFF; DNA: TGTGCCAGCAGCCCCCAGACAGCCGTCACCGGGGAGCTGTTTTTT
D: -; V: TRBV6-6; size: -; J: TRBJ1-1; CDR3: CASNQAGYHTEAFF; DNA: TGTGCCAGCAACCAGGCAGGGTATCACACTGAAGCTTTCTTT
D: TRBD2; V: TRBV2; size: -; J: TRBJ2-1; CDR3: CASSGTSSNEQFF; DNA: TGTGCCAGCAGTGGGACTAGTTCCAATGAGCAGTTCTTC